The 12 T cell receptor beta chains below come from one sample, sequenced in a study of blood T cells in healthy people across ages. Primed by a sample-barcoded 5' primer and a J-beta primer mix, a second PCR proceeded for roughly 7 to 12 cycles. TCRdb fed the 5' RACE reads into MiXCR, producing one record per CDR3 protein. The repertoire holds approximately 2,000,000 distinct CDR3 sequences, with about two fifths as singletons. The sequenced sample consisted of blood. The receptor source for this set is a human donor in good health.

V usage is TRBV7-9 and J usage is TRBJ2-1, with 7 bases fitting TRBD1. CDR1 is SEHNR and CDR2 is FQNEAQ in the germline V gene (reference sequence). V shed 2 bases and J 10 bases; nucleotides not matched to a gene: 11. CDR3 length equals 15 residues. For the CDR3, the DNA is TGTGCCAGCAGCTTACAGGGGGTGGAGCGTCGAGAGCAGTTCTTC. This codes for CASSLQGVERREQFF.

The rearrangement links TRBV12-3 or TRBV12-4 to TRBJ2-1, with a possible D match to TRBD1 (6 bases). The CDR3 length is 15 residues. Trimming took off 3 bases at V and 7 bases at J, with 16 bases between the two ends. CDR3 DNA: TGTGCCAGCAGTTTGGGAAACAGGGTGGATAATGAGCAGTTCTTC. As protein: CASSLGNRVDNEQFF.

The V gene is TRBV27, the J gene TRBJ2-3; 8 bases are shared with TRBD2. The CDR3 loop spans 15 amino acids. V lost 2 bases and J lost 0; bases outside the gene matches: 1. Germline V gene lookup returns CDR1 MNHEY and CDR2 SMNVEV (reference sequence). This CDR3 reads CASSLKRGSTDTQYF. The CDR3 DNA is TGTGCCAGCAGTTTAAAGCGGGGGAGCACAGATACGCAGTATTTT.

The rearrangement links TRBV7-6 to TRBJ1-4; D not resolved. Germline values: CDR1 SGHVS, CDR2 FNYEAQ. V lost 0 bases to trimming and J lost 7 bases, with 6 bases between them. The length of the CDR3 is 13 residues. In DNA, the CDR3 is TGTGCCAGCAGCTTAGCCTCAGGTGAAAAACTGTTTTTT. It codes for CASSLASGEKLFF.

The CDR3 sequence is CATSRDGTGRQETQYF. The CDR3 DNA reads as TGTGCCACCAGCAGAGATGGGACAGGGCGGCAGGAGACCCAGTACTTC. The rearrangement uses TRBV15 and TRBJ2-5; 9 bases are shared with TRBD1. Per the germline V gene, CDR1 is LNHNV and CDR2 is YYDKDF (reference sequence). V gave up 0 bases and J gave up 5 bases; unmatched junction bases: 7. The CDR3 runs to 16 residues.

This clonotype was found a few times. As DNA, the CDR3 is TGCGCCAGCAGCTTGGATACCGGGACAGGAGGTGAAAAACTGTTTTTT. Protein sequence: CASSLDTGTGGEKLFF. This chain links TRBV5-1 with TRBJ1-4, with 8 bases lining up with TRBD1. Germline trimming cut 0 bases from V and 7 bases from J; bases unmatched to any gene: 8. Germline V gene data show CDR1 as SGHRS and CDR2 as YFSETQ. This CDR3 region has 16 residues.

The V gene is TRBV9, the J gene TRBJ1-1; no firm D call. The CDR3 is 14 residues long. The germline gives CDR1 SGDLS, CDR2 YYNGEE. Trimming cost V 4 bases and J 3 bases, with 13 bases left between them. The CDR3 DNA is TGTGCCAGCAGCCCCCGGGCCCCGGACACTGAAGCTTTCTTT. Its translation: CASSPRAPDTEAFF.

CDR3: CASSRQGGPISYNEQFF. The CDR3 DNA is TGCGCCAGCAGCCGTCAGGGGGGGCCCATCTCCTACAATGAGCAGTTCTTC. The chain uses TRBV4-1 and TRBJ2-1; D may match TRBD1 or TRBD2 (7 bases each). Germline lookup yields CDR1 MGHRA and CDR2 YSYEKL. V lost 4 bases to trimming and J lost 0 bases, with 16 bases between them. This CDR3 has 17 amino acids.

This CDR3 reads CASSLGTRVGDEQFF. The CDR3 DNA reads as TGTGCCAGCAGTTTAGGGACTAGGGTAGGGGATGAGCAGTTCTTC. J is TRBJ2-1 and V is TRBV28; 8 bases fit TRBD2. The V segment lost 2 bases and the J segment 8 bases; nucleotides outside the gene matches: 8. The CDR3 totals 15 residues. Germline V gene data show CDR1 as MDHEN and CDR2 as SYDVKM.

This chain joins TRBV7-9 and TRBJ2-4; TRBD2 is a possible D gene (6 bases). The J call could be wrong; TRBJ2-5 is a better fit for the DNA end. The CDR3 sequence is 16 residues long. Germline V lookup: CDR1 SEHNR, CDR2 FQNEAQ (reference sequence). The CDR3 DNA sequence: TGTGCCAGCAGGTCCAGCGGGCTCCTGATCCAAGAGACCCAGTACTTC. Translating it yields CASRSSGLLIQETQYF.

The gene calls are TRBV7-6 and TRBJ2-1; 9 bases fit TRBD2. Per germline, CDR1 SGHVS and CDR2 FNYEAQ. With 2 bases clipped from V and 1 base from J, the junction kept 3 bases outside the gene matches. The CDR3 loop spans 16 amino acids. CDR3 sequence (DNA): TGTGCCAGCAGCTTAATAGCGGGGGCATCCTACAATGAGCAGTTCTTC. Protein sequence: CASSLIAGASYNEQFF.

The chain joins TRBV19 to TRBJ1-2, with 7 positions matching TRBD1. Germline V lookup: CDR1 LNHDA, CDR2 SQIVND (reference sequence). The CDR3 has 15 residues. V gave up 6 bases and J gave up 4 bases; unmatched junction bases: 11. CDR3 sequence reads: CASSRKGQNVYGYTF. Here the CDR3 DNA reads TGTGCCAGTAGCCGAAAGGGACAGAATGTCTATGGCTACACCTTC.